This entry lists 3 T cell receptor beta chains sequenced from one sample in a study of T cell responses to AZD1222 COVID-19 vaccine. Repertoires were generated with immunoSEQ multiplex PCR, while TCRdb's copy carries only in-frame clones and drops some. This table has 90,000 to 100,000 clones, 75% to 90% appearing once. The sequences come from peripheral blood, collected on day 0 of AZD1222 vaccination. Receptors were obtained from an adult in good health.

The CDR3 DNA follows: TGTGCCAGCAGTTTCAGTCACTCCTACGAGCAGTACTTC. Amino acid sequence: CASSFSHSYEQYF. The chain carries TRBV12-3 or TRBV12-4 and TRBJ2-7, with D uncertain. Trimming left V 3 bases short and J 0 bases short, with 6 bases between. The CDR3 runs 13 residues.

The chain couples TRBV24-1 to TRBJ2-5; D may match TRBD1 or TRBD2 (5 bases each). Trimming removed 5 bases from V and 5 bases from J, with 5 bases in between. From germline, CDR1 is KGHDR and CDR2 SFDVKD. The CDR3 totals 11 residues. Written as DNA, the CDR3 is TGTGCCACCAGTGGGGGGGAGACCCAGTACTTC. Protein: CATSGGETQYF.

The chain combines TRBV7-9 with TRBJ2-1; 10 nucleotides match TRBD1. The V gene end was trimmed by 5 bases and the J gene end by 6 bases; junction bases not matched to a gene: 7. This CDR3 has 15 residues. Germline CDR1 and CDR2: SEHNR and FQNEAQ (reference sequence). CDR3: CASSHRDRGLNEQFF. The CDR3 DNA reads TGTGCCAGCAGCCACCGGGACAGGGGCCTCAATGAGCAGTTCTTC.